What follows are 29 T cell receptor beta chains derived from one specimen sequenced in a study of cytomegalovirus exposure and HLA in healthy donors. In the PCR, 60 Vbeta and 13 Jbeta primers were used. Generated by immunoSEQ multiplex PCR, the TCRdb table keeps only in-frame clones and is missing some. Seen here are roughly 170,000 clones, around 86% observed once, and the top ten hold about 1.6%. The sequenced material came from PBMCs. The origin of the receptors is a man aged 50 to 59 in good health and CMV-seronegative.

V gene TRBV5-4 combines with J gene TRBJ2-3; 9 bases agree with TRBD2. Germline lookup yields CDR1 SGHNT and CDR2 YYREEE (reference sequence). The CDR3 spans 15 residues. The V gene end was trimmed by 6 bases and the J gene end by 2 bases; junction bases not matched to a gene: 7. The CDR3: CASTSGTSITDTQYF. CDR3 bases: TGTGCCAGCACCTCCGGGACTAGCATCACAGATACGCAGTATTTT.

The rearrangement joins TRBV6-5 to TRBJ1-3; 8 bases are shared with TRBD1. This CDR3 has 15 residues. The V gene's germline CDR1 is MNHEY and CDR2 SVGAGI. J lost 2 bases, V lost 6 bases, and 6 bases had no gene match. The CDR3 reads CASRPTQGAGNTIYF. In nucleotides, the CDR3 is TGTGCCAGCAGGCCCACACAGGGGGCTGGAAACACCATATATTTT.

This chain links TRBV18 with TRBJ2-5, with a possible D match to TRBD2 (5 bases). Trimming removed 2 bases from V and 5 bases from J, with 12 bases in between. The germline V gene encodes CDR1 KGHSH and CDR2 LQKENI. The CDR3 has 14 residues. The CDR3, as DNA: TGTGCCAGCTCACCAAGAGGGTTGGTGGAGACCCAGTACTTC. It codes for CASSPRGLVETQYF.

The chain combines TRBV19 with TRBJ2-1, with TRBD2 matching 10 bases. Germline CDR1 and CDR2: LNHDA and SQIVND (reference sequence). V gave up 2 bases and J gave up 6 bases; unmatched junction bases: 16. The CDR3 length is 19 residues. CDR3 coding DNA: TGTGCCAGTAGTATAAGGCTAGCGGGAGTTTACCGCAGCGGCAATGAGCAGTTCTTC. Translated: CASSIRLAGVYRSGNEQFF.

A note on this clone: The sample contains more than one DNA sequence encoding this CDR3. CDR3 nucleotide sequence: TGTGCCAGCAGCTTGGCAGGAAGCTACGAGCAGTACTTC. As protein: CASSLAGSYEQYF. The chain joins TRBV5-4 to TRBJ2-7; D is unclear. Germline CDR1 is SGHNT and CDR2 is YYREEE (reference sequence). V was cut by 0 bases and J by 3 bases, with 7 bases left in between. The CDR3 has 13 amino acids.

This chain links TRBV5-1 with TRBJ2-7; TRBD1 aligns across 7 bases. This CDR3 comprises 16 residues. Germline trimming cut 3 bases from V and 2 bases from J; bases unmatched to any gene: 11. Germline V gives CDR1 SGHRS, CDR2 YFSETQ. As DNA, the CDR3 is TGCGCCAGCAGCTGGATTAGGTCCGGACAGGCCTACGAGCAGTACTTC. Translation: CASSWIRSGQAYEQYF.

The chain carries TRBV7-2 and TRBJ2-7, with no clear D. The CDR3 length is 12 residues. Trimming cost V 3 bases and J 6 bases, with 9 bases left between them. The germline CDR1 and CDR2 sequences are SGHTA and FQGNSA. This CDR3 reads CASSFPPSEQYF. In DNA, the CDR3 is TGTGCCAGCAGCTTTCCCCCTTCCGAGCAGTACTTC.

The gene calls are TRBV6-5 and TRBJ2-7; 11 bases map to TRBD2. This CDR3 contains 15 residues. V was pared by 1 base and J by 3 bases, with 2 bases of the junction left unmatched. Germline loops: CDR1 MNHEY, CDR2 SVGAGI. CDR3 in amino acids: CASSYLGLAGYEQYF. The CDR3 bases are TGTGCCAGCAGTTACTTAGGACTAGCGGGCTACGAGCAGTACTTC.

This chain joins TRBV5-1 and TRBJ1-1; D not certain. V lost 0 bases to trimming and J lost 0 bases, with 3 bases between them. This CDR3 is built from 13 residues. Per germline, CDR1 SGHRS and CDR2 YFSETQ. The CDR3 region is CASSLGMNTEAFF. The CDR3 DNA reads as TGCGCCAGCAGCTTGGGTATGAACACTGAAGCTTTCTTT. Using reference TRBV5-1 and TRBJ1-1 for the parts outside the CDR3, the full variable domain is KAGVTQTPRYLIKTRGQQVTLSCSPISGHRSVSWYQQTPGQGLQFLFEYFSETQRNKGNFPGRFSGRQFSNSRSEMNVSTLELGDSALYLCASSLGMNTEAFFGQGTRLTVV.

This clone was seen a single time. The rearrangement links TRBV19 to TRBJ2-1; D is possibly TRBD1 (6 bases). This CDR3 is built from 15 residues. The germline V and J ends were trimmed by 7 bases and 0 bases, with 13 bases remaining between them. Germline V gives CDR1 LNHDA, CDR2 SQIVND (reference sequence). CDR3 sequence reads: CASTPRGISYNEQFF. CDR3 nucleotide sequence: TGTGCCAGTACTCCGAGGGGGATCTCCTACAATGAGCAGTTCTTC.

The gene calls are TRBV28 and TRBJ2-7; TRBD2 aligns across 8 bases. Losses at the gene ends were 1 base for V and 3 bases for J; bases not matched to a gene: 5. The CDR3 runs 15 residues. CDR1 and CDR2 (germline): MDHEN, SYDVKM. The CDR3 reads CASSLFTSGIYEQYF. CDR3 bases: TGTGCCAGCAGTTTATTTACTAGCGGTATCTACGAGCAGTACTTC.

This chain uses TRBV6-5 with TRBJ2-3, with TRBD2 as a possible D gene (5 bases). The germline V gene has CDR1 MNHEY and CDR2 SVGAGI. The CDR3 spans 15 residues. V lost 6 bases to trimming and J lost 1 base, with 14 bases between them. CDR3 in DNA: TGTGCCAGCAGAAACCTTGCGGGTGGCACAGATACGCAGTATTTT. This gives the protein CASRNLAGGTDTQYF.

This chain joins TRBV7-2 and TRBJ1-4, with D maybe TRBD1 (6 bases). CDR1 is SGHTA, CDR2 FQGNSA, per germline. The CDR3 runs to 15 residues. The V gene lost 1 base and the J gene lost 8 bases, with 14 bases spanning the gap. The CDR3 region has the DNA TGTGCCAGCAGCTTAGGGGGGCGGCCAGGGGAAAAACTGTTTTTT. It translates to CASSLGGRPGEKLFF.

The chain couples TRBV28 to TRBJ2-5; the D gene is possibly TRBD1 (6 bases). The CDR3 contains 15 residues. Trimming removed 6 bases at V and 2 bases at J, with 16 bases between. CDR1 and CDR2 (germline): MDHEN, SYDVKM. CDR3 DNA: TGTGCCAGCAGAATACAGGGCAGGGCACAAGAGACCCAGTACTTC. Amino acids: CASRIQGRAQETQYF.

This chain links TRBV6-6 with TRBJ2-7, with 11 bases fitting TRBD2. Germline CDR1 reads MNHNY; CDR2 reads SVGAGI (reference sequence). The CDR3 has 14 residues. J gave up 1 base and V 5 bases, and 1 base lay outside the gene matches. CDR3 DNA sequence: TGTGCCAGCAGTCCTAGCGGGGGGTCCTACGAGCAGTACTTC. Translating it yields CASSPSGGSYEQYF.

The chain employs TRBV9 and TRBJ1-4, with 7 positions matching TRBD1. Germline trimming cut 0 bases from V and 7 bases from J; bases unmatched to any gene: 6. This CDR3 is built from 15 residues. Germline V gene data show CDR1 as SGDLS and CDR2 as YYNGEE. CDR3 region: CASSVATGVGEKLFF. The DNA of the CDR3 is TGTGCCAGCAGCGTAGCTACAGGGGTAGGTGAAAAACTGTTTTTT.

V is TRBV7-9 and J is TRBJ2-5; possible D gene TRBD1, 5 bases. This CDR3 comprises 14 residues. Trimming took 2 bases from V and 3 from J, leaving 10 bases between them. Per germline, CDR1 SEHNR and CDR2 FQNEAQ (reference sequence). The chain's CDR3 is CASSLPRTKETQYF. CDR3 DNA: TGTGCCAGCAGCTTACCCCGGACAAAAGAGACCCAGTACTTC. The whole variable domain, remainder taken from reference TRBV7-9 and TRBJ2-5, is DTGVSQNPRHKITKRGQNVTFRCDPISEHNRLYWYRQTLGQGPEFLTYFQNEAQLEKSRLLSDRFSAERPKGSFSTLEIQRTEQGDSAMYLCASSLPRTKETQYFGPGTRLLVL.

The V call is TRBV7-9, the J call TRBJ1-1, with D unclear. Deletions cut 1 base from V and 0 bases from J, with 3 bases between. Germline lookup yields CDR1 SEHNR and CDR2 FQNEAQ (reference sequence). The CDR3 extends over 13 amino acids. As DNA, the CDR3 is TGTGCCAGCAGCTTAGTAGTGAACACTGAAGCTTTCTTT. This encodes CASSLVVNTEAFF.

The rearrangement links TRBV7-9 to TRBJ2-2; a weak D match, TRBD2 (5 bases). V was clipped by 1 base and J by 2 bases, with 8 bases between them. Germline lookup yields CDR1 SEHNR and CDR2 FQNEAQ (reference sequence). The CDR3 runs 15 residues. As DNA, the CDR3 is TGTGCCAGCAGCTTAGTGGACTCTAACACCGGGGAGCTGTTTTTT. It codes for CASSLVDSNTGELFF.

The chain carries TRBV19 and TRBJ2-7; D may be TRBD2 (5 bases). This CDR3 is 15 amino acids long. Germline values: CDR1 LNHDA, CDR2 SQIVND (reference sequence). V lost 4 bases and J lost 0, with 13 bases in between. The CDR3 region has the DNA TGTGCCAGTAGTAGATCCCAGCGGAACTCCTACGAGCAGTACTTC. Its protein product is CASSRSQRNSYEQYF.

This CDR3 reads CASSLVPGWVSGANVLTF. In DNA, the CDR3 is TGTGCCAGTAGCTTAGTGCCAGGGTGGGTCTCTGGGGCCAACGTCCTGACTTTC. This rearrangement joins TRBV19 to TRBJ2-6, with D tentatively TRBD1 (5 bases). The V end lost 6 bases, the J end lost 0 bases, and 18 bases lay between the germline ends. This CDR3 region has 18 residues. Germline V gene lookup returns CDR1 LNHDA and CDR2 SQIVND (reference sequence).

The chain couples TRBV7-2 to TRBJ2-7; D not certain. Per the germline V gene, CDR1 is SGHTA and CDR2 is FQGNSA. V dropped 4 bases and J dropped 1 base, with 11 bases sitting between them. CDR3 length: 14 residues. CDR3 sequence: CASSSSYGSYEQYF. The CDR3 DNA reads TGTGCCAGCAGCTCTAGTTACGGATCCTACGAGCAGTACTTC.

The chain combines TRBV29-1 with TRBJ1-2, with 9 bases that match TRBD1. The CDR3 consists of 17 residues. Germline loops: CDR1 SQVTM, CDR2 ANQGSEA. Unmatched junction bases numbered 16, after V lost 2 bases and J lost 6 bases. The CDR3 spells CSVETPPAQGQGDGYTF. CDR3 DNA sequence: TGCAGCGTTGAAACCCCCCCCGCCCAGGGACAGGGCGATGGCTACACCTTC.

CDR3 bases: TGTGCCAGCAGCCCCGGGAGGGCACAAGAGACCCAGTACTTC. Its translation: CASSPGRAQETQYF. This rearrangement joins TRBV7-3 to TRBJ2-5; 8 nucleotides match TRBD2. Trimming at V came to 5 bases and at J to 2 bases, leaving 4 bases not matched to a gene. Germline V gene sequence: CDR1 SGHTA, CDR2 FQGTGA. This CDR3 spans 14 amino acids.

The table lists this clone with a few counts. The J gene is TRBJ1-1, the V gene TRBV30; D not certain. The V and J ends lost 2 bases and 0 bases respectively, with 7 bases between them. From germline, CDR1 is GTSNPN and CDR2 SVGIG (reference sequence). This CDR3 region has 13 residues. The CDR3 loop is CAWSLNLNTEAFF. The CDR3 nucleotides read TGTGCCTGGAGTCTCAACTTGAACACTGAAGCTTTCTTT.

This clone appeared a few times. V gene TRBV28 combines with J gene TRBJ2-2; 8 nucleotides line up with TRBD2. Germline V gene sequence: CDR1 MDHEN, CDR2 SYDVKM. The ends lost 3 bases at V and 7 bases at J; junction bases unmatched: 4. There are 14 residues in the CDR3. The CDR3 loop is CASSLSGSIGELFF. As DNA, the CDR3 is TGTGCCAGCAGTTTGAGCGGGAGTATCGGGGAGCTGTTTTTT.

The rearrangement joins TRBV11-2 to TRBJ2-5, with 10 bases fitting TRBD1. CDR3 length equals 16 residues. Germline CDR1 reads SGHAT; CDR2 reads FQNNGV. Trimming at V came to 1 base and at J to 3 bases, leaving 5 bases not matched to a gene. CDR3 sequence (DNA): TGTGCCAGCAGCTTAGCTCCGACAGGGGGCGAAGAGACCCAGTACTTC. This encodes CASSLAPTGGEETQYF.

This clone was seen once. Here the CDR3 DNA reads TGTGCCAGCAGCCCGAGGGAGGGACCCACTGAAGCTTTCTTT. Translation gives CASSPREGPTEAFF. V is TRBV7-2 and J is TRBJ1-1; a weak D match, TRBD1 (5 bases). V lost 5 bases, J lost 4 bases, and 14 bases lay in between. Germline V gene lookup returns CDR1 SGHTA and CDR2 FQGNSA. The CDR3 spans 14 residues.

This chain connects TRBV6-5 to TRBJ1-4, with D possibly matching TRBD1 (5 bases). Trimming stripped 6 bases from V and 4 bases from J, with 15 bases between. The germline CDR1 and CDR2 sequences are MNHEY and SVGAGI. The CDR3 has 15 amino acids. The CDR3 here is CASRRDSTNNEKLFF. Here the CDR3 DNA reads TGTGCCAGCAGGCGAGACAGTACCAATAATGAAAAACTGTTTTTT.